The T cell receptor (beta chain) described here comes from a study of blood T cell repertoires in COVID-19. Across the whole study: Nucleic acid was either cDNA or gDNA, and it came from T cells, B-cell-depleted T cells, or PBMCs.

V was pared by 0 bases and J by 6 bases, with 2 bases of the junction left unmatched. The CDR3 consists of 14 residues. Germline lookup yields CDR1 SGHVS and CDR2 FQNEAQ. Produced via immunoSEQ multiplex PCR; TCRdb's table is partial and in-frame only. The table lists around 250,000 clones, 86% of them singletons, with approximately 10% in the top ten. Sequenced sample: peripheral blood. This TCR was sampled from a man between 40 and 49 years old with active or convalescent COVID-19. The chain uses TRBV7-8 and TRBJ2-1, with 7 bases lining up with TRBD1. The CDR3 DNA is TGTGCCAGCAGCTTAGCGACAGGGTCCAATGAGCAGTTCTTC. Translation gives CASSLATGSNEQFF.